The TCR beta chain under discussion was sequenced for a study of shared clonotypes between healthy human individuals. The repertoire was sequenced with immunoSEQ multiplex PCR; TCRdb's copy has only in-frame clones and lacks some. The table records 450,000 to 500,000 clones, about 85% of them present only once. CDR3 length equals 18 residues. Trimming cost V 1 base and J 0 bases, with 16 bases left between them. Germline V gene lookup returns CDR1 SGHVS and CDR2 FNYEAQ. Source material: PBMCs. This TCR was recovered from a woman in her thirties or forties in good health. Some clones in this sample may be carry-over from other donors' samples. The rearrangement links TRBV7-6 to TRBJ1-3, with D unclear. CDR3 region: CASSLEVEGRFSGNTIYF. The CDR3, as DNA: TGTGCCAGCAGCTTAGAGGTGGAGGGCCGGTTCTCTGGAAACACCATATATTTT.